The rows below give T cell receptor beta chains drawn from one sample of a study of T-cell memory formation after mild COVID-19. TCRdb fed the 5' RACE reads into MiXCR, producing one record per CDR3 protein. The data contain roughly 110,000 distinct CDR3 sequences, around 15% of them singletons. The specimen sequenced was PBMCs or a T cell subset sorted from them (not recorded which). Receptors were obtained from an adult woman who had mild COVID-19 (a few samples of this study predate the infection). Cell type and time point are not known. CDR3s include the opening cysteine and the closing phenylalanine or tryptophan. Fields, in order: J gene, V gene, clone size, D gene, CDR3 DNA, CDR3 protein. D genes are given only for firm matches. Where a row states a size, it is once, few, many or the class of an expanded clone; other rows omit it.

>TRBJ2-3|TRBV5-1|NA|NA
TGCGCCAGCAGCTTCACCGGGACGGAGGATCCTAGCACAGATACGCAGTATTTT
CASSFTGTEDPSTDTQYF
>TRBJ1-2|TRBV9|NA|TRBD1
TGTGCCAGCAGCACCGGGACAGGGGGGAATGGCTACACCTTC
CASSTGTGGNGYTF
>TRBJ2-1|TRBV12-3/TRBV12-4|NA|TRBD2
TGTGCCAGCAGCCCCGGGACTAGCGGGGCAGGTGAGCAGTTCTTC
CASSPGTSGAGEQFF
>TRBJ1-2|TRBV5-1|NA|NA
TGCGCCAGCAGCTTTTCGTTGGGGGGCAAGGCTTATGGCTACACCTTC
CASSFSLGGKAYGYTF
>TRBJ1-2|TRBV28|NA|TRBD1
TGTGCCAGCAGTTTAGAGTCGGGACAGCTCTATGGCTACACCTTC
CASSLESGQLYGYTF
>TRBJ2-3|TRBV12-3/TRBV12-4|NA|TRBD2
TGTGCCAGCAGTTCCGGGACTAGCGTGGGTACGCAGTATTTT
CASSSGTSVGTQYF
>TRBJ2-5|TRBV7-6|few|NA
TGTGCCAGCAGCTTCCGGGACCCCCAAGAGACCCAGTACTTC
CASSFRDPQETQYF
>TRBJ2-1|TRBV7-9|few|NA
TGTGCCAGCAGCCGGGCGTACAATGAGCAGTTCTTC
CASSRAYNEQFF
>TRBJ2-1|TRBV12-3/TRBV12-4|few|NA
TGTGCCAGCAGTCCCTATGGGACCTACAATGAGCAGTTCTTC
CASSPYGTYNEQFF
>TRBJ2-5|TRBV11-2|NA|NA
TGTGCCAGCAGCTTAGTGTACAACAACCAAGAGACCCAGTACTTC
CASSLVYNNQETQYF
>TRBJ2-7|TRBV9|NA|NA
TGTGCCAGCAGCCCGCCTAACTCCTACGAGCAGTACTTC
CASSPPNSYEQYF
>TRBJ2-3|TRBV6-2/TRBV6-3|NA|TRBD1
TGTGCCAGCAGTTATGGGGACAGGACCACAGATACGCAGTATTTT
CASSYGDRTTDTQYF
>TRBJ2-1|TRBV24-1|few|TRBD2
TGTGCCACCAGTGACCCTCCCCGGGAGGGACGGCATGAGCAGTTCTTC
CATSDPPREGRHEQFF
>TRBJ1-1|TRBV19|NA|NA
TGTGCCAGTAAAACCAGGGCGGAAAGAGGGACTGAAGCTTTCTTT
CASKTRAERGTEAFF
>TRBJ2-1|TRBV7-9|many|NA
TGTGCCAGCAGCCCGGTTGTAGGAGCCTACAATGAGCAGTTCTTC
CASSPVVGAYNEQFF
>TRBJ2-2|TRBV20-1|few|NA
TGCAGTGCCGATGCAGCCAACACCGGGGAGCTGTTTTTT
CSADAANTGELFF
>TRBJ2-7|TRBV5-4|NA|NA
TGTGCCAGCAGCTCTCCAGGTGACATAGGGACCTACGAGCAGTACTTC
CASSSPGDIGTYEQYF
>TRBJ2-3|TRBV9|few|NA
TGTGCCAGCAGCGTAGGGGGGGACAGCCCAGATACGCAGTATTTT
CASSVGGDSPDTQYF
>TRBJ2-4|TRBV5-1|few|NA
TGCGCCAGCAGCTTGGAACAGCCTACAGCCAAAAACATTCAGTACTTC
CASSLEQPTAKNIQYF
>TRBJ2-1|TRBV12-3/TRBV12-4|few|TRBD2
TGTGCCAGCAGTATGACTAGCGGGCCCTCCTACAATGAGCAGTTCTTC
CASSMTSGPSYNEQFF
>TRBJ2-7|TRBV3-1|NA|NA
TGTGCCAGCAGCCCCCAGACACGGAGCTCCTACGAGCAGTACTTC
CASSPQTRSSYEQYF
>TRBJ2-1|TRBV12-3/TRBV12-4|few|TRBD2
TGTGCCAGCAGTTTCGGAGGACTAGCGGGAGCGGATGGCAATGAGCAGTTCTTC
CASSFGGLAGADGNEQFF
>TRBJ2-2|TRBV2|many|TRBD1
TGTGCCACCCCCAGGGGACAGGGTAACACCGGGGAGCTGTTTTTT
CATPRGQGNTGELFF
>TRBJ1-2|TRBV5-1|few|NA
TGCGCCAGCAGCTTGACGGCTGAGGGAGCTAACTATGGCTACACCTTC
CASSLTAEGANYGYTF
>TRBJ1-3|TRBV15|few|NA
TGTGCCACCAGCAGAGATTCTTTAAGGAGTTCTGGAAACACCATATATTTT
CATSRDSLRSSGNTIYF
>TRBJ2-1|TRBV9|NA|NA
TGTGCCAGCAGCGTAGACAACAGGGTAAGCGAGCAGTTCTTC
CASSVDNRVSEQFF
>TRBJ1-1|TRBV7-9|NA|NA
TGTGCCAGCAGCCTTGAAGGGACCCCTCGGGCTTTCTTT
CASSLEGTPRAFF
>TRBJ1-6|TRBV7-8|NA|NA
TGTGCCAGCAGCTTAGGGGCGACGAGCTCCTATAATTCACCCCTCCACTTT
CASSLGATSSYNSPLHF
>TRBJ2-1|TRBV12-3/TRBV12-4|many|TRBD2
TGTGCCAGCACCCCCGCGGGGGGGGCAATCTTC
CASTPAGGAIF
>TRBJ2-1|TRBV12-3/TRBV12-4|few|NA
TGTGCCAGCAGTACCCCATTCAGGGTCAATGAGCAGTTCTTC
CASSTPFRVNEQFF
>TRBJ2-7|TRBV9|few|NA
TGTGCCAGCAGCGTAGGGGACGCCAGCTCCTACGAGCAGTACTTC
CASSVGDASSYEQYF
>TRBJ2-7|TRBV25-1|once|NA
TGTGCCAGCAGTGGGGACATCCTTTACTCCGAGCAGTACTTC
CASSGDILYSEQYF
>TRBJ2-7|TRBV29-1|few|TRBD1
TGCAGCGTTGTTGGGACAGGGACCTACGAGCAGTACTTC
CSVVGTGTYEQYF
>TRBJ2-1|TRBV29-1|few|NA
TGCAGCGCAAAAGGGGATGAGCAGTTCTTC
CSAKGDEQFF
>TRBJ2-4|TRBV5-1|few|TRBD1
TGCGCCAGCAGCAAAGGACAGGGTACATTAAACATTCAGTACTTC
CASSKGQGTLNIQYF
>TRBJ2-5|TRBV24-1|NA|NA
TGTGCCACCAGTGCCCTGGGCCTAAACGAGGAGACCCAGTACTTC
CATSALGLNEETQYF
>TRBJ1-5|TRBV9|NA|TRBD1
TGTGCCAGCAGCAGACAGGGGGACGGTAATCAGCCCCAGCATTTT
CASSRQGDGNQPQHF
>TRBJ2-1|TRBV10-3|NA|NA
TGTGCCATCAGTACGGTCCTCCGGGGAGAATACAATGAGCAGTTCTTC
CAISTVLRGEYNEQFF
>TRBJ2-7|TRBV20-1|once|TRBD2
TGCAGTGCGACACTCCGAACTAGCGCCACGAGCTCCTACGAGCAGTACTTC
CSATLRTSATSSYEQYF
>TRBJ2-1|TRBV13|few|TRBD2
TGTGCCAGCAGCTCTAATAGCGGGGGGGCCTCTGAAGCTGAGCAGTTCTTC
CASSSNSGGASEAEQFF
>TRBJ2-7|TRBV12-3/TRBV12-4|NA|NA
TGTGCCAGCAGTTTCTATGGGCTCTCCTACGAGCAGTACTTC
CASSFYGLSYEQYF
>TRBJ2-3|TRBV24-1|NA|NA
TGTGCCACCAGTGATTTCAGCGGCGTCACAGATACGCAGTATTTT
CATSDFSGVTDTQYF
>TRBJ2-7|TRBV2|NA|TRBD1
TGTGCCAGCAGTGTAACAATCGGACAGGGCTACGAGCAGTACTTC
CASSVTIGQGYEQYF
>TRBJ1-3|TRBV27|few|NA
TGTGCCAGCGGTGGTGGAAACACCATATATTTT
CASGGGNTIYF
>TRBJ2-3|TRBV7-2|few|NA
TGTGCCAGCAGCTTAGTAGGCGGGGCTAGCACAGATACGCAGTATTTT
CASSLVGGASTDTQYF
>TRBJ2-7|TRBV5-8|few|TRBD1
TGTGCCAGCAGCCCCCGGGACAGGGTCACCTACGAGCAGTACTTC
CASSPRDRVTYEQYF
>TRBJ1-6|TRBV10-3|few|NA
TGTGCCATCAGTAACGTTTTTCCGGATTCAGGAGATTCACCCCTCCACTTT
CAISNVFPDSGDSPLHF
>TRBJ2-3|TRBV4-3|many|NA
TGCGCCAGCAGCTCCTCATCCGTAGATACGCAGTATTTT
CASSSSSVDTQYF
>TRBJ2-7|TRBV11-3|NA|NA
TGTGCCAGCAGCTGGGATGACGGGGTAGACGAGCAGTACTTC
CASSWDDGVDEQYF
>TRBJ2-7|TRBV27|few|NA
TGTGCCAGCAGTTTATCCTCTCCTGACAGTTGGGTCGCCTACGAGCAGTACTTC
CASSLSSPDSWVAYEQYF
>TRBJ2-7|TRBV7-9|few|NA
TGTGCCAGCAGCCCAGGCAGTGGTTGGGAGCAGTACTTC
CASSPGSGWEQYF